The 32 T cell receptor beta chains reported below all come from one sample, sequenced in a study of blood T cell repertoires in COVID-19. The method was immunoSEQ multiplex PCR; TCRdb's version includes in-frame clones alone and lacks a portion of them. The table includes about 210,000 clones, around 84% detected once. Sequenced input: peripheral blood. The source of these receptors is a man aged 50-59 years with active or convalescent COVID-19.

The chain uses TRBV29-1 and TRBJ2-5; 7 bases line up with TRBD1. The germline V gene encodes CDR1 SQVTM and CDR2 ANQGSEA. V dropped 7 bases and J dropped 1; count of bases not matched to a gene: 12. The CDR3 runs to 15 residues. The CDR3 spells CSALNPGQSQETQYF. DNA of the CDR3: TGCAGCGCCCTCAACCCGGGACAGTCCCAAGAGACCCAGTACTTC.

The V call is TRBV28, the J call TRBJ2-7; D might be TRBD1 (5 bases). Deletions cut 10 bases from V and 1 base from J, with 11 bases between. The CDR3 runs 12 residues. Germline assignment: CDR1 MDHEN and CDR2 SYDVKM. For the CDR3, the DNA is TGTGCCACGGTCGCAGGGTCCTACGAGCAGTACTTC. As protein: CATVAGSYEQYF.

This clone came up a few times. This chain joins TRBV5-1 and TRBJ1-6, with 9 bases fitting TRBD1. V shed 3 bases, J shed 9 bases, and the junction held 10 bases outside the gene matches. This CDR3 has 16 residues. Germline V lookup: CDR1 SGHRS, CDR2 YFSETQ. The CDR3 region is CASSSQPGQGASPLHF. In DNA form, the CDR3 reads TGCGCCAGCAGCTCCCAACCGGGACAGGGAGCTTCACCCCTCCACTTT.

The CDR3 DNA sequence: TGTGCCAGCAGCTTGGAGGCACAGGGGGTCCAAGAGACCCAGTACTTC. Its protein product is CASSLEAQGVQETQYF. V usage is TRBV5-4 and J usage is TRBJ2-5; TRBD1 matches 8 bases. The ends lost 0 bases at V and 1 base at J; junction bases unmatched: 5. Germline V gene data show CDR1 as SGHNT and CDR2 as YYREEE (reference sequence). This CDR3 contains 16 residues. The complete variable domain, with remaining parts taken from reference TRBV5-4 and TRBJ2-5, reads ETGVTQSPTHLIKTRGQQVTLRCSSQSGHNTVSWYQQALGQGPQFIFQYYREEENGRGNFPPRFSGLQFPNYSSELNVNALELDDSALYLCASSLEAQGVQETQYFGPGTRLLVL.

The CDR3 region is CASSVQGAPHGEQFF. The CDR3 nucleotides are TGTGCCAGCAGCGTACAGGGGGCCCCCCACGGGGAGCAGTTCTTC. The chain joins TRBV28 to TRBJ2-1; 9 bases map to TRBD1. The V segment lost 6 bases and the J segment 10 bases; nucleotides outside the gene matches: 13. The CDR3 extends over 15 amino acids. The V gene's germline CDR1 is MDHEN and CDR2 SYDVKM.

The chain recombines TRBV5-1 with TRBJ1-1, with 7 bases that match TRBD1. Germline loops: CDR1 SGHRS, CDR2 YFSETQ. V lost 0 bases and J lost 0; bases outside the gene matches: 8. The CDR3 extends over 17 amino acids. CDR3 coding DNA: TGCGCCAGCAGCTTGGAAACAGGGGTAAGGATGAACACTGAAGCTTTCTTT. It is translated as CASSLETGVRMNTEAFF.

The V call is TRBV28, the J call TRBJ1-2; D unresolved. Trimming left V 0 bases short and J 3 bases short, with 11 bases between. The germline CDR1 and CDR2 sequences are MDHEN and SYDVKM. The CDR3 spans 15 residues. Here the CDR3 reads CASSLWVVLDYGYTF. CDR3 in DNA: TGTGCCAGCAGTTTATGGGTGGTGTTAGACTATGGCTACACCTTC.

A remark on this clone: At one end the junction does not follow the germline gene, possibly because of a read error. The chain combines TRBV20-1 with TRBJ2-7; 9 nucleotides match TRBD2. The CDR3 is 14 residues long. CDR1 is DFQATT, CDR2 SNEGSKA, per germline (reference sequence). DNA for the CDR3: TGCAGTCCTAGTAATAGCGGGAGAATGTACGAGCAGTACTTC. Amino acid sequence: CSPSNSGRMYEQYF.

The chain uses TRBV18 and TRBJ1-5; TRBD1 matches 7 bases. The germline V gene encodes CDR1 KGHSH and CDR2 LQKENI. There are 16 residues in the CDR3. V lost 3 bases to trimming and J lost 4 bases; unmatched junction nucleotides: 9. The CDR3 protein is CASSPVGPTGNQPQHF. The CDR3 DNA is TGTGCCAGCTCACCCGTCGGACCGACAGGGAATCAGCCCCAGCATTTT.

To note about this clone: In the same sample, other DNA sequences code for this CDR3. The chain employs TRBV12-3 or TRBV12-4 and TRBJ2-1; 7 bases are a match to TRBD1. The CDR3 runs 13 residues. The junction had 10 bases not matched to a gene; V was cut back by 1 base and J by 16 bases. The CDR3 sequence: CASSLGLQGHQFF. The CDR3, as DNA: TGTGCCAGCAGTTTAGGACTACAGGGGCATCAATTCTTC.

J is TRBJ1-2 and V is TRBV6-5; perhaps TRBD1 as D (5 bases). The CDR3 is 16 residues long. V was clipped by 0 bases and J by 7 bases, with 18 bases between them. CDR1 is MNHEY and CDR2 is SVGAGI in the germline V gene. This CDR3 reads CASSYSRRGNHPGYTF. CDR3 nucleotide sequence: TGTGCCAGCAGTTACTCCAGGCGGGGGAATCATCCTGGCTACACCTTC.

The chain links TRBV9 to TRBJ1-4; 8 positions match TRBD1. The germline V gene encodes CDR1 SGDLS and CDR2 YYNGEE. There are 13 residues in the CDR3. Unmatched junction bases numbered 4, after V lost 4 bases and J lost 8 bases. CDR3 region: CASSQGAWEKLFF. The CDR3 region has the DNA TGTGCCAGCAGCCAGGGGGCGTGGGAAAAACTGTTTTTT. Full variable domain (outside the CDR3, taken from reference TRBV9 and TRBJ1-4): DSGVTQTPKHLITATGQRVTLRCSPRSGDLSVYWYQQSLDQGLQFLIQYYNGEERAKGNILERFSAQQFPDLHSELNLSSLELGDSALYFCASSQGAWEKLFFGSGTQLSVL.

The rearrangement joins TRBV19 to TRBJ1-1; 7 bases match TRBD1. The CDR3 runs 16 residues. Trimming at V came to 4 bases and at J to 3 bases, leaving 11 bases not matched to a gene. The germline gives CDR1 LNHDA, CDR2 SQIVND (reference sequence). DNA of the CDR3: TGTGCCAGTAGTACCCTGACAGGGACATTGGACACTGAAGCTTTCTTT. It encodes CASSTLTGTLDTEAFF.

The chain has TRBV7-2 and TRBJ1-1; the D gene is possibly TRBD1 (5 bases). CDR1 SGHTA and CDR2 FQGNSA come from the germline V gene. The length of the CDR3 is 15 residues. V lost 4 bases to trimming and J lost 0 bases, with 12 bases between them. The CDR3 bases are TGTGCCAGCAGCTCCCTAACAGGTTTGAACACTGAAGCTTTCTTT. Protein: CASSSLTGLNTEAFF.

This chain links TRBV23-1 with TRBJ1-1, with a possible D match to TRBD1 (5 bases). TRBV23-1 is flagged as an ORF with uncertain function. With 4 bases removed from V and 5 bases from J, the gap between germline ends came to 17 bases. The CDR3 has 15 amino acids. This CDR3 reads CASSPPRDGGTEAFF. CDR3 sequence (DNA): TGCGCCAGCAGTCCTCCCAGGGACGGAGGGACTGAAGCTTTCTTT.

The rearrangement links TRBV5-4 to TRBJ2-3; 8 nucleotides match TRBD2. The germline V gene has CDR1 SGHNT and CDR2 YYREEE (reference sequence). Losses at the gene ends were 1 base for V and 0 bases for J; bases not matched to a gene: 4. The CDR3 totals 16 residues. The CDR3 DNA follows: TGTGCCAGCAGCTTGCGGGGGGGGGTCAGCACAGATACGCAGTATTTT. Encoded protein: CASSLRGGVSTDTQYF.

The gene calls are TRBV7-2 and TRBJ1-2, with D possibly being TRBD1 (5 bases). Trimming left V 1 base short and J 7 bases short, with 22 bases between. This CDR3 is 17 amino acids long. CDR1 is SGHTA, CDR2 FQGNSA, per germline. The CDR3 loop reads CASSLGRGDFGWSGYTF. Here the CDR3 DNA reads TGTGCCAGCAGCTTAGGTCGGGGGGACTTCGGTTGGAGTGGCTACACCTTC.

The chain employs TRBV11-2 and TRBJ2-3, with 8 bases lining up with TRBD2. The germline V gene encodes CDR1 SGHAT and CDR2 FQNNGV. Trimming took 5 bases from V and 4 from J; bases not matched to a gene: 8. The CDR3 is 15 residues long. The CDR3 DNA sequence: TGTGCCAGCAGCGGACGGACTAGCCCCGCAGATACGCAGTATTTT. This codes for CASSGRTSPADTQYF.

The genes are TRBV7-3 and TRBJ2-2; D uncertain. The V end was cut by 2 bases, the J end by 4 bases, with 5 bases between. The CDR3 is made up of 13 amino acids. CDR1 and CDR2 from the germline V gene are SGHTA and FQGTGA. The CDR3 sequence: CASSLYGTGELFF. CDR3 nucleotides: TGTGCCAGCAGCTTATACGGCACCGGGGAGCTGTTTTTT.

This sequence joins TRBV6-1 and TRBJ2-3, with 9 bases fitting TRBD1. This CDR3 spans 17 amino acids. CDR1 is MNHNS, CDR2 SASEGT, per germline. V trimming: 1 base; J trimming: 5 bases; junction bases outside the gene matches: 10. The CDR3 DNA sequence: TGTGCCAGCAGTGAAGTCTACAGGGGGCATGGCGGAGATACGCAGTATTTT. This translates into CASSEVYRGHGGDTQYF.

The genes are TRBV3-1 (or the pseudogene TRBV3-2) and TRBJ2-1; no definite D call. Deletions cut 5 bases from V and 9 bases from J, with 17 bases between. CDR3 size: 14 residues. Germline CDR1 is LGHDT and CDR2 is YNNKEL (reference sequence). CDR3 region: CASSSLEAHREQFF. CDR3 coding DNA: TGTGCCAGCAGCTCTCTAGAGGCCCACCGTGAGCAGTTCTTC.

This sequence joins TRBV7-2 and TRBJ1-1, with 7 bases matching TRBD1. This CDR3 has 13 amino acids. Unmatched junction bases numbered 3, after V lost 3 bases and J lost 5 bases. CDR1 is SGHTA and CDR2 is FQGNSA in the germline V gene. The chain's CDR3 is CASSLDRLTEAFF. In DNA form, the CDR3 reads TGTGCCAGCAGCTTGGACAGGCTAACTGAAGCTTTCTTT.

The chain couples TRBV6-2 or TRBV6-3 to TRBJ1-5, with D perhaps TRBD1 (6 bases). The length of the CDR3 is 16 residues. Germline V gene lookup returns CDR1 MNHEY and CDR2 SVGEGT. Trimming pared 2 bases from V and 3 bases from J, leaving 14 bases between. The CDR3 coding sequence is TGTGCCAGCAGTTACAACCCATACAGGGCCAATCAGCCCCAGCATTTT. It specifies CASSYNPYRANQPQHF.

The chain has TRBV6-5 and TRBJ1-5, with TRBD1 matching 7 bases. Germline CDR1 is MNHEY and CDR2 is SVGAGI. This CDR3 is 16 amino acids long. V lost 0 bases to trimming and J lost 0 bases; unmatched junction nucleotides: 2. This CDR3 reads CASSYSGTASNQPQHF. The CDR3, as DNA: TGTGCCAGCAGTTACTCAGGGACAGCTAGCAATCAGCCCCAGCATTTT.

The chain combines TRBV6-2 or TRBV6-3 with TRBJ2-7; D possibly corresponds to TRBD1 (6 bases). The germline V gene encodes CDR1 MNHEY and CDR2 SVGEGT. The CDR3 extends over 15 amino acids. V was cut by 5 bases and J by 3 bases, with 17 bases left in between. The CDR3 reads CASSRIPQGFYEQYV. Written as DNA, the CDR3 is TGTGCCAGCAGTAGAATACCCCAGGGGTTCTACGAGCAGTACGTC.

The chain links TRBV7-2 to TRBJ2-1, with 11 bases fitting TRBD2. CDR3 length equals 14 residues. CDR1 SGHTA and CDR2 FQGNSA come from the germline V gene. V gave up 5 bases and J gave up 5 bases; unmatched junction bases: 2. The CDR3 DNA reads as TGTGCCAGCAGCGTGGGACTAGCGGACAATGAGCAGTTCTTC. This encodes CASSVGLADNEQFF.

CDR3 sequence: CASSLELAGGSHTQYF. For the CDR3, the DNA is TGTGCCAGCAGCTTAGAACTAGCGGGAGGTTCACATACGCAGTATTTT. V usage is TRBV7-8 and J usage is TRBJ2-3, with 12 nucleotides matching TRBD2. J gave up 7 bases and V 1 base, and 6 bases lay outside the gene matches. Germline V CDR1 and CDR2: SGHVS, FQNEAQ. The CDR3 loop spans 16 amino acids. Full variable domain (remainder filled in from reference TRBV7-8 and TRBJ2-3): GAGVSQSPRYKVAKRGQDVALRCDPISGHVSLFWYQQALGQGPEFLTYFQNEAQLDKSGLPSDRFFAERPEGSVSTLKIQRTQQEDSAVYLCASSLELAGGSHTQYFGPGTRLTVL.

The genes are TRBV2 and TRBJ2-7; 8 bases agree with TRBD1. The CDR3 is made up of 18 amino acids. J gave up 1 base and V 7 bases, and 18 bases lay outside the gene matches. Germline-derived CDR1 and CDR2 are SNHLY and FYNNEI. The CDR3 loop is CASTKDRARRSWSYEQYV. CDR3 nucleotide sequence: TGTGCCAGCACCAAGGACAGGGCGAGGCGTTCGTGGTCCTACGAGCAGTACGTC.

This clone was detected a few times. The chain combines TRBV7-9 with TRBJ1-6, with 8 bases aligning to TRBD1. The length of the CDR3 is 15 residues. Germline V gene sequence: CDR1 SEHNR, CDR2 FQNEAQ (reference sequence). J lost 8 bases, V lost 3 bases, and 6 bases had no gene match. CDR3 loop: CASSLRTGQDSPLHF. In DNA, the CDR3 is TGTGCCAGCAGCTTGCGGACAGGGCAGGATTCACCCCTCCACTTT. Variable domain in full (rest from reference TRBV7-9 and TRBJ1-6): DTGVSQNPRHKITKRGQNVTFRCDPISEHNRLYWYRQTLGQGPEFLTYFQNEAQLEKSRLLSDRFSAERPKGSFSTLEIQRTEQGDSAMYLCASSLRTGQDSPLHFGNGTRLTVT.

J is TRBJ2-7 and V is TRBV7-6, with TRBD1 matching over 9 bases. CDR3 length: 15 amino acids. V was pared by 5 bases and J by 3 bases, with 8 bases of the junction left unmatched. Germline CDR1 SGHVS, CDR2 FNYEAQ. CDR3 residues: CASSPPGTGRYEQYV. The CDR3 region has the DNA TGTGCCAGCAGCCCCCCGGGGACAGGGCGCTACGAGCAGTACGTC.

V is TRBV7-3 and J is TRBJ2-1, with 10 nucleotides matching TRBD2. This CDR3 contains 15 residues. Germline loops: CDR1 SGHTA, CDR2 FQGTGA. J gave up 4 bases and V 4 bases, and 4 bases lay outside the gene matches. The CDR3 coding sequence is TGTGCCAGCAGCTCCGGGACTAGCGTATACAATGAGCAGTTCTTC. It codes for CASSSGTSVYNEQFF.

The genes are TRBV4-1 and TRBJ1-2; D may be TRBD1 (5 bases). V was clipped by 3 bases and J by 5 bases, with 19 bases between them. The CDR3 runs 16 residues. Germline-derived CDR1 and CDR2 are MGHRA and YSYEKL. The CDR3 DNA reads as TGCGCCAGCAGCCATCCCCTCGGGGGGGAGGCGTATGGCTACACCTTC. This translates into CASSHPLGGEAYGYTF.